This entry concerns a single T cell receptor (beta chain). This clonotype was seen repeatedly, ten times or more. Its antigen remains unidentified. The sample holds no much larger clone one base away, and base qualities are not on file. Cut back by 2 bases and 5 bases, the V and J ends lie 10 bases apart. From the cysteine up to the phenylalanine, the CDR3 has a length of 13 residues. The kept DNA is CDR3 alone, 39 bases in frame from the first base. These data originate in a study of blood T cells in healthy people across ages (dated by TCRdb to the mid-2010s). Context from the whole study: In model experiments, template switching captured roughly one uniquely barcoded TCR beta cDNA molecule for every two T cells. Using deep sequencing normalized with unique cDNA molecular identifiers, the study measured how TCR beta repertoire diversity changes with age. The donors were divided into four age groups: young (average roughly 15 years), middle-aged (approximately 42), aged (about 60) and long-lived (around 87). Using the same blood draw, the study looked at two additional independent replicas of 1 million unique cDNA reads for two donors, one aged 18 to 30 and the other aged 80 or older. To avoid experimental bias, donors of different ages were randomly spread across the sequencing lanes.

Donors were a few dozen systemically healthy Caucasian individuals from Russia aged roughly 6 to 100 years. Each donor gave roughly 11 milliliters of peripheral blood, drawn into EDTA-treated Vacutainer tubes. Ficoll-Paque density-gradient centrifugation was used to isolate PBMCs, with at least 6 million obtained per sample. Total RNA was extracted from PBMCs with Trizol reagent, with at least 6 micrograms obtained per sample. For every donor, an aliquot of PBMCs went through flow cytometry to measure the percentages of naive CD45RAhigh/CD27high T cells. Receptors were amplified or captured by 5' RACE. The run used an Illumina HiSeq 2500. A second PCR of roughly 7 to 12 cycles was run with a J-beta primer mix and a sample-barcoded 5' primer. A unique molecular identifier was introduced onto each TCR beta cDNA molecule by a template-switch 5' adaptor carrying 12 random nucleotides. Each sample yielded at least 2.5 million CDR3-containing paired-end reads. All of the RNA was converted into first-strand cDNA using the Mint cDNA synthesis kit, with a TRBC-specific oligonucleotide serving as the primer. After uracil-DNA glycosylase treatment, a first 18-cycle PCR used universal primers M1SS and BC2_uni_R on all cDNA. The paper's processing steps were these. Each sample was normalized by randomly selecting 1 million high-quality reads, each carrying a distinct molecular identifier. Instead of being binned into consensus sequences, reads that shared molecular identifiers were thrown out. MiTCR, with a Q25 quality threshold and the strictest error-elimination algorithm, was used for CDR3 identification, clonotype clustering and error correction. Lower-bound total TCR beta diversity was estimated with a nonparametric unseen species model using Euler transformation. Through fastp at Q25 and MiXCR, TCRdb rebuilt clones from the public reads, retaining in-frame beta chains. Every CDR3 protein is listed once, alongside the most common genes and DNA of its rows. TCRdb assigned the V and J calls; the authors' analysis was not used. The sample contains fewer than 900,000 distinct CDR3 sequences, over 45% of them found a single time. Of the sample, about 32% falls within the top ten clones.

Broad study findings and their caveats: Observed TCR beta diversity per million T cells fell roughly linearly with age, and a significant reduction was already apparent by age around 44. The long-lived group showed more naive CD4+ T cells, fewer expanded clones and increased TCR diversity than the aged group, suggesting age selection. There was a strong correlation between observed TCR beta diversity and the percentage of naive T cells measured by flow cytometry. Because the CMV infection status of the donors was unknown, age-related changes in expanded clonotypes may potentially have been confounded. Estimates of total diversity based on one million sequenced T cells were regarded as lower bounds and as underestimates. Bulk unsorted PBMC profiling prevented conclusive comparison of naive and antigen-experienced compartments.

The V gene is TRBV12-3 or TRBV12-4 and the J gene is TRBJ2-7, with an unclear D gene assignment. This sequence was found in a woman aged 55 to 70 in good health. Sequencing was done on a sample of blood. DNA sequence: TGTGCCAGCAGTTTAACCCGACGGGACGAGCAGTACTTC. It encodes CASSLTRRDEQYF.